This is a list of T cell receptor beta chains from one sample in a study of immune evolution from preneoplasia to lung adenocarcinoma. Generated by immunoSEQ multiplex PCR, the TCRdb table keeps only in-frame clones and is missing some. Of under 4,000 clones in the sample, 70% to 75% were seen once. The sample comprised FFPE minimally invasive lung adenocarcinoma tissue. These TCRs come from a person aged 60-80 years with lung adenocarcinoma. Both conserved end residues are part of each CDR3. A D gene is named only where the DNA matches it firmly. Clone size is shown for a subset of rows, as once, few, many or a class of expanded clone.

V gene: TRBV13
clone size: few
D gene: -
J gene: TRBJ2-5
CDR3 protein: CASSSGGVIEETQYF
CDR3 DNA: TGTGCCAGCAGCTCAGGCGGGGTCATAGAAGAGACCCAGTACTTC

V gene: TRBV6-6
clone size: -
D gene: -
J gene: TRBJ2-7
CDR3 protein: CASQTVTRSYEQYF
CDR3 DNA: TGTGCCAGCCAGACAGTGACCCGTTCCTACGAGCAGTACTTC

V gene: TRBV29-1
clone size: once
D gene: TRBD1
J gene: TRBJ1-1
CDR3 protein: CSAAGTVMNTEAFF
CDR3 DNA: TGCAGCGCCGCCGGGACAGTCATGAACACTGAAGCTTTCTTT

V gene: TRBV18
clone size: -
D gene: -
J gene: TRBJ1-4
CDR3 protein: CASSSSPGQGTNEKLFF
CDR3 DNA: TGTGCCAGCTCATCCAGCCCGGGGCAGGGAACTAATGAAAAACTGTTTTTT

V gene: TRBV5-1
clone size: -
D gene: TRBD1
J gene: TRBJ1-2
CDR3 protein: CASSPTSEGAIGYTF
CDR3 DNA: TGCGCCAGCAGCCCTACGAGCGAGGGGGCGATTGGCTACACCTTC

V gene: TRBV7-9
clone size: -
D gene: -
J gene: TRBJ2-1
CDR3 protein: CASSFGREAFF
CDR3 DNA: TGTGCCAGCAGCTTTGGCAGGGAGGCGTTCTTC

V gene: TRBV6-1
clone size: -
D gene: TRBD1
J gene: TRBJ1-5
CDR3 protein: CATREGTGDQPQHF
CDR3 DNA: TGTGCCACCCGGGAGGGGACAGGGGATCAGCCCCAGCATTTT

V gene: TRBV15
clone size: -
D gene: -
J gene: TRBJ2-7
CDR3 protein: CATSRASSAAYEQYF
CDR3 DNA: TGTGCCACCAGCAGAGCCTCCTCGGCGGCCTACGAGCAGTACTTC

V gene: TRBV18
clone size: once
D gene: -
J gene: TRBJ2-5
CDR3 protein: CASSPGVQETQYF
CDR3 DNA: TGTGCCAGCTCACCGGGGGTCCAAGAGACCCAGTACTTC

V gene: TRBV5-1
clone size: once
D gene: -
J gene: TRBJ2-1
CDR3 protein: CASSPGTSNLNEQFF
CDR3 DNA: TGCGCCAGCAGCCCCGGGACGTCAAACCTCAATGAGCAGTTCTTC

V gene: TRBV7-2
clone size: -
D gene: TRBD2
J gene: TRBJ2-5
CDR3 protein: CASSLAPSGPSGGINPQETQYF
CDR3 DNA: TGTGCCAGCAGCTTAGCGCCTAGCGGGCCTAGCGGGGGAATAAACCCACAAGAGACCCAGTACTTC

V gene: TRBV6-5
clone size: few
D gene: TRBD1
J gene: TRBJ1-5
CDR3 protein: CASRPTGDGQPQHF
CDR3 DNA: TGTGCCAGCAGGCCAACAGGGGACGGACAGCCCCAGCATTTT

V gene: TRBV6-1
clone size: few
D gene: -
J gene: TRBJ1-4
CDR3 protein: CASSGQGITNEKLFF
CDR3 DNA: TGTGCCAGCAGTGGGCAGGGAATAACTAATGAAAAACTGTTTTTT

V gene: TRBV5-1
clone size: -
D gene: TRBD1
J gene: TRBJ1-2
CDR3 protein: CASSLGQGARDGYTF
CDR3 DNA: TGCGCCAGCAGCTTGGGACAGGGGGCGAGAGATGGCTACACCTTC

V gene: TRBV7-9
clone size: -
D gene: -
J gene: TRBJ2-3
CDR3 protein: CASSSRVSPGYSTDTQYF
CDR3 DNA: TGTGCCAGCAGCTCCAGGGTTTCCCCGGGGTATAGCACAGATACGCAGTATTTT

V gene: TRBV6-5
clone size: -
D gene: -
J gene: TRBJ2-3
CDR3 protein: CATRSPGRTDTQYF
CDR3 DNA: TGTGCCACCCGGTCCCCGGGCCGCACAGATACGCAGTATTTT